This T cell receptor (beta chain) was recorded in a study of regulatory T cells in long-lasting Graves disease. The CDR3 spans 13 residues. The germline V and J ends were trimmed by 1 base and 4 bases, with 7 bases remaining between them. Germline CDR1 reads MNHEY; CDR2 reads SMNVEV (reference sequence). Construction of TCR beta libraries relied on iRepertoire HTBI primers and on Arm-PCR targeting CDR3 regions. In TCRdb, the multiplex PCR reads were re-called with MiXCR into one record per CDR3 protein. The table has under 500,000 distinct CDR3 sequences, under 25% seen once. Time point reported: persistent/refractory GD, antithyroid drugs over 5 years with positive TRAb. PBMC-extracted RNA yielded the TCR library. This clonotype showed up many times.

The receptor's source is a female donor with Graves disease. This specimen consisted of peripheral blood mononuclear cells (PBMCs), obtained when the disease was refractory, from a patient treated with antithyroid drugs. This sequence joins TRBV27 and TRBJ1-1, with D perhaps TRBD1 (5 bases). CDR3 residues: CASSLYGGTEAFF. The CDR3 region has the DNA TGTGCCAGCAGTTTATATGGGGGCACTGAAGCTTTCTTT.